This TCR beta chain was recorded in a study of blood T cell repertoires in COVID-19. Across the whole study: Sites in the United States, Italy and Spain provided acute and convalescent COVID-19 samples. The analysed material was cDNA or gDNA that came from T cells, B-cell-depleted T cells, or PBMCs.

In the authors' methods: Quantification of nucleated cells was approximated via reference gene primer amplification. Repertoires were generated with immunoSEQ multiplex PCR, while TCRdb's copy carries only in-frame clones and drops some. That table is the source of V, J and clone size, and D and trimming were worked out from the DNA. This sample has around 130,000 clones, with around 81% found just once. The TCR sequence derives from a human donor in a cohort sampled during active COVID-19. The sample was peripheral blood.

The CDR3 nucleotides are TGTGCCAGCAGTGACTCCGGACTAGCGGGGGGAGAAACCGGGGAGCTGTTTTTT. Encoded protein: CASSDSGLAGGETGELFF. The chain is built from TRBV6-4 and TRBJ2-2, with 14 bases fitting TRBD2. This CDR3 is built from 18 residues. Trimming at V came to 0 bases and at J to 5 bases, leaving 5 bases not matched to a gene. CDR1 MRHNA and CDR2 SNTAGT come from the germline V gene.